This section outlines one T cell receptor beta chain sequence together with its context. This sample was included in a study of human T cells and chemical hapten exposure. TCRdb re-analysed the RACE reads in MiXCR, keeping a single row per CDR3 protein. The profile covers about 55,000 distinct CDR3 sequences, with 7.5% to 10% appearing a single time and around 1.6% taken by the ten largest. The germline CDR1 and CDR2 sequences are SGHTA and FQGNSA. The V segment lost 1 base and the J segment 1 base; nucleotides outside the gene matches: 1. This CDR3 is built from 15 residues. Time point: patch test 2, 6 weeks after DPC sensitization. The treatment here: therapeutic diphenylcyclopropenone sensitization with weekly scalp DPC.

The receptor was derived from a woman between 50 and 59 years old with alopecia areata. Some clones in this sample may be carry-over from other donors' samples. The gene calls are TRBV7-2 and TRBJ1-3, with TRBD1 matching over 7 bases. Here the sequenced sample was whole blood, taken in connection with sensitization to the hapten diphenylcyclopropenone (DPC). The CDR3 spells CASSLGQGSGNTIYF. The CDR3 DNA reads as TGTGCCAGCAGCTTAGGACAGGGATCTGGAAACACCATATATTTT.